A single sample is the source of the 22 T cell receptor beta chains below, sequenced in a study of cytotoxic CD8 clonotypes in ibrutinib-treated CLL. Assay: immunoSEQ multiplex PCR; the TCRdb copy retains only in-frame clones and omits some. This sample has almost 85,000 clones; 70% to 90% occur once, and the top ten carry under 6%. This specimen was PBMCs, taken before ibrutinib treatment. All receptors derive from a human donor with chronic lymphocytic leukemia.

The J gene is TRBJ1-1, the V gene TRBV19; no clear D gene. Germline CDR1 and CDR2: LNHDA and SQIVND (reference sequence). The CDR3 has 14 residues. Trimming took off 3 bases at V and 0 bases at J, with 8 bases between the two ends. The CDR3 coding sequence is TGTGCCAGTAGTATTCTCGGGTTGAACACTGAAGCTTTCTTT. The encoded protein is CASSILGLNTEAFF.

The V call is TRBV9, the J call TRBJ2-7; D is unresolved. V shed 0 bases and J shed 4 bases, with 14 bases lying between them. This CDR3 region has 15 residues. CDR1 is SGDLS and CDR2 is YYNGEE in the germline V gene. CDR3: CASSVEGRADYEQYF. In DNA form, the CDR3 reads TGTGCCAGCAGCGTAGAAGGCAGAGCCGATTACGAGCAGTACTTC.

V is TRBV27 and J is TRBJ1-1; the D gene is possibly TRBD1 (5 bases). The CDR3 covers 13 residues. Trimming removed 5 bases from V and 11 bases from J, with 18 bases in between. CDR1 is MNHEY, CDR2 SMNVEV, per germline (reference sequence). DNA of the CDR3: TGTGCCAGCAGTCCCCCCCGGGGCCGGCGGGCTTTCTTT. Protein sequence: CASSPPRGRRAFF.

The V call is TRBV11-2, the J call TRBJ1-5; D is ambiguous. The V gene's germline CDR1 is SGHAT and CDR2 FQNNGV. The V end was cut by 1 base, the J end by 0 bases, with 4 bases between. This CDR3 contains 14 residues. CDR3 sequence (DNA): TGTGCCAGCAGCTTAGGGGTTAGCAATCAGCCCCAGCATTTT. Its protein is CASSLGVSNQPQHF.

The V and J genes are TRBV28 and TRBJ1-1; D ambiguous. The length of the CDR3 is 11 residues. Germline CDR1 is MDHEN and CDR2 is SYDVKM. The V gene lost 11 bases and the J gene lost 6 bases, with 13 bases spanning the gap. The CDR3 loop reads CAAQREPEAFF. CDR3 DNA sequence: TGTGCCGCCCAAAGGGAGCCTGAAGCTTTCTTT.

This sequence joins TRBV7-9 and TRBJ2-7, with TRBD2 matching 9 bases. Per the germline V gene, CDR1 is SEHNR and CDR2 is FQNEAQ (reference sequence). V was clipped by 1 base and J by 6 bases; unmatched bases: 7. There are 15 residues in the CDR3. In DNA form, the CDR3 reads TGTGCCAGCAGCTTAGGACTAGCGGTTCCGCTCGAGCAGTACTTC. It specifies CASSLGLAVPLEQYF. The whole variable domain, remainder taken from reference TRBV7-9 and TRBJ2-7, is DTGVSQNPRHKITKRGQNVTFRCDPISEHNRLYWYRQTLGQGPEFLTYFQNEAQLEKSRLLSDRFSAERPKGSFSTLEIQRTEQGDSAMYLCASSLGLAVPLEQYFGPGTRLTVT.

V is TRBV2 and J is TRBJ2-7; D not certain. Germline CDR1 reads SNHLY; CDR2 reads FYNNEI. V was pared by 5 bases and J by 5 bases, with 7 bases between. The CDR3 length is 11 residues. CDR3 in DNA: TGTGCCAGCAGTCCCCTCAACGAGCAGTACTTC. The encoded protein is CASSPLNEQYF.

This clone has only one observation. V gene TRBV7-2 combines with J gene TRBJ2-7; D perhaps matches TRBD2 (5 bases). Trimming took 3 bases from V and 0 from J, leaving 12 bases between them. Germline lookup yields CDR1 SGHTA and CDR2 FQGNSA. The length of the CDR3 is 15 residues. CDR3 protein: CASSFLLGSSYEQYF. The DNA for the CDR3 is TGTGCCAGCAGCTTCCTCCTGGGGAGCTCCTACGAGCAGTACTTC.

This chain links TRBV5-5 with TRBJ2-7; 10 bases are a match to TRBD1. CDR1 and CDR2 (germline): SGHKS, YYEKEE (reference sequence). CDR3 length equals 16 residues. J was trimmed by 7 bases and V by 0 bases; bases with no gene match: 10. Here the CDR3 DNA reads TGTGCCAGCAGCTTGGATGGGACAGGGGTGTCCAGGGAGCAGTACTTC. It codes for CASSLDGTGVSREQYF.

The V gene is TRBV29-1, the J gene TRBJ1-4, with 11 positions matching TRBD1. The CDR3 loop spans 16 amino acids. The junction had 12 bases not matched to a gene; V was cut back by 4 bases and J by 8 bases. Germline CDR1 is SQVTM and CDR2 is ANQGSEA. In nucleotides, the CDR3 is TGCAGCGTTGGAGAGGGACAGGGGGGCTTGGGGGAAAAACTGTTTTTT. It encodes CSVGEGQGGLGEKLFF.

The chain combines TRBV4-1 with TRBJ2-1; unclear D gene. Germline loops: CDR1 MGHRA, CDR2 YSYEKL. The length of the CDR3 is 15 residues. Trimming shortened V by 0 bases and J by 8 bases, and 14 bases separated the two germline ends. The CDR3 is CASSQDGRTSHEQFF. The CDR3, as DNA: TGCGCCAGCAGCCAAGATGGACGTACCTCCCATGAGCAGTTCTTC.

The chain couples TRBV7-2 to TRBJ1-4; possibly TRBD1 for D (6 bases). Trimming pared 3 bases from V and 5 bases from J, leaving 13 bases between. This CDR3 region has 15 residues. Looked up from germline, CDR1 is SGHTA and CDR2 is FQGNSA. In DNA form, the CDR3 reads TGTGCCAGCAGCTTCGGGGGGCTTCGGAATGAAAAACTGTTTTTT. It codes for CASSFGGLRNEKLFF.

J is TRBJ2-7 and V is TRBV4-2, with 7 bases fitting TRBD1. The CDR3 extends over 17 amino acids. CDR1 LGHNA and CDR2 YNFKEQ come from the germline V gene. J gave up 5 bases and V 2 bases, and 15 bases lay outside the gene matches. The CDR3 DNA reads as TGTGCCAGCAGCCAAAATGACCTCCGAGACAGGGCCGACGAGCAGTACTTC. Amino acids: CASSQNDLRDRADEQYF.

The chain has TRBV6-1 and TRBJ1-2; D possibly corresponds to TRBD1 (6 bases). This CDR3 is 16 amino acids long. V was trimmed by 0 bases and J by 8 bases, leaving 19 bases between them. Germline V gene sequence: CDR1 MNHNS, CDR2 SASEGT. CDR3 sequence reads: CASSEARGASFDGYTF. The CDR3 DNA follows: TGTGCCAGCAGTGAAGCGCGGGGGGCGTCGTTCGACGGCTACACCTTC.

The rearrangement links TRBV7-6 to TRBJ2-5, with D perhaps being TRBD1 or TRBD2 (5 bases each). Trimming pared 0 bases from V and 3 bases from J, leaving 11 bases between. The CDR3 consists of 15 residues. The germline CDR1 and CDR2 sequences are SGHVS and FNYEAQ. CDR3 DNA: TGTGCCAGCAGCTTAGCCGGTTGGGGGAAAGAGACCCAGTACTTC. Its protein product is CASSLAGWGKETQYF.

A single count supports this clone. The chain has TRBV2 and TRBJ1-5, with 8 bases lining up with TRBD1. The CDR3 contains 13 residues. From germline, CDR1 is SNHLY and CDR2 FYNNEI. Germline trimming cut 11 bases from V and 7 bases from J; bases unmatched to any gene: 10. CDR3 sequence (DNA): TGTGCCGGAGGACAGGGCCCAAGGCAGCCCCAGCATTTT. As protein: CAGGQGPRQPQHF. Looking up the rest from reference TRBV2 and TRBJ1-5 gives the full variable domain: EPEVTQTPSHQVTQMGQEVILRCVPISNHLYFYWYRQILGQKVEFLVSFYNNEISEKSEIFDDQFSVERPDGSNFTLKIRSTKLEDSAMYFCAGGQGPRQPQHFGDGTRLSIL.

The genes are TRBV5-1 and TRBJ2-7, with 8 positions matching TRBD1. Germline lookup yields CDR1 SGHRS and CDR2 YFSETQ. The CDR3 is made up of 15 amino acids. V gave up 4 bases and J gave up 5 bases; unmatched junction bases: 11. The CDR3 protein is CASSDRETGDHEQYF. In DNA, the CDR3 is TGCGCCAGCAGCGATCGAGAGACAGGGGATCACGAGCAGTACTTC.

This clone was seen more than once but under ten times. The DNA for the CDR3 is TGTGCCAGCAGCTTAGTGACAGGCTTGAACACTGAAGCTTTCTTT. It yields the protein CASSLVTGLNTEAFF. The chain recombines TRBV11-2 with TRBJ1-1, with D perhaps matching TRBD1 (6 bases). Germline assignment: CDR1 SGHAT and CDR2 FQNNGV. The CDR3 totals 15 residues. Trimming cost V 1 base and J 0 bases, with 9 bases left between them.

V and J are TRBV2 and TRBJ2-1, with TRBD2 as a possible D gene (5 bases). The CDR3 loop spans 12 amino acids. Trimming removed 6 bases from V and 9 bases from J, with 12 bases in between. CDR1 and CDR2 from the germline V gene are SNHLY and FYNNEI. CDR3 in amino acids: CASRKGLGEQFF. The DNA of the CDR3 is TGTGCCAGCAGAAAAGGACTCGGTGAGCAGTTCTTC.

The chain couples TRBV6-1 to TRBJ2-7; the D call may be TRBD1 or TRBD2 (5 bases each). Germline V gene sequence: CDR1 MNHNS, CDR2 SASEGT. The V end was cut by 2 bases, the J end by 7 bases, with 9 bases between. This CDR3 has 12 amino acids. The CDR3 region is CASSERGWEQYF. The CDR3 bases are TGTGCCAGCAGTGAACGGGGCTGGGAGCAGTACTTC.

This rearrangement joins TRBV5-5 to TRBJ1-5; D is ambiguous. V was shortened by 4 bases and J by 0 bases, with 11 bases between the two germline ends. Germline V CDR1 and CDR2: SGHKS, YYEKEE (reference sequence). CDR3 length: 15 residues. Written as DNA, the CDR3 is TGTGCCAGCAGCGCAAACAGCGATAGCAATCAGCCCCAGCATTTT. Translated: CASSANSDSNQPQHF.

This clone appeared once. The V gene is TRBV19, the J gene TRBJ1-2; D is unclear. The CDR3 consists of 15 residues. The germline V gene has CDR1 LNHDA and CDR2 SQIVND (reference sequence). V gave up 5 bases and J gave up 7 bases, with 20 bases separating them. This CDR3 is CASSRLIRSWAGYTF. The CDR3 coding sequence is TGTGCCAGTAGTCGTCTGATCCGGAGTTGGGCTGGCTACACCTTC.